The entry below describes one T cell receptor (beta chain). The antigen is unknown. The stimulus was lysate of CMV-infected fibroblasts, about 10 ug/mL. Sorted nonresponding memory CD4+ T cells were CD40L-negative, CD69-negative, CD45RO-high. This was the immunoSEQ version 4 assay in survey mode. The assay was immunoSEQ multiplex PCR, and TCRdb's table has in-frame clones only and misses some. The sample has some 48,000 clones; about 80% are singletons. The record originates from a study of persistence of HIV-infected CD4 T cells. Study in general: CD4+ T cells responding to CMV or HIV-1 Gag were isolated. Median time on suppressive ART was about eight years. Regarding the study as a whole: Degenerate expanded CDR3beta sequences were enriched among CMV- and Gag-responding cells. CMV- and Gag-responding cells had lower TCRbeta richness than CD3/CD28-responding cells.

Trimming at V came to 3 bases and at J to 11 bases, leaving 6 bases not matched to a gene. The CDR3 runs 11 residues. CDR1 and CDR2 (germline): DFQATT, SNEGSKA (reference sequence). The source of this sequence is an adult man with HIV who was CMV-seropositive. The genes are TRBV20-1 and TRBJ1-1; 7 positions agree with TRBD1. Sequencing used CD4+ T cells sorted from PBMCs after roughly 18-hour stimulation, obtained from a patient who received antiretroviral therapy. CDR3 DNA sequence: TGCAGTGCTAGTGACCGACAGGGTGCTTTCTTT. Protein product: CSASDRQGAFF.